This T cell receptor (beta chain) was identified during a study of read filtering for tumor transcriptome and immune sequencing. Overall study context: DNase treatment preceded whole-transcriptome library preparation. RNA-seq yielded only about 75 to 1,400 TCR reads, IR-seq about 4 to 10.27 million.

General study points: IR-seq captured clonotypes deeper and more reliably than RNA-seq.

Every patient had bone marrow sampled while the disease was active. The library was built from around 0.4 ug RNA with molecular barcoded adaptors for alpha/delta and beta/gamma chains. TCRdb reprocessed the reads with MiXCR, giving one entry per CDR3 protein. Among some 41,000 distinct CDR3 sequences listed, roughly 12% were seen once. Details on this clonotype: The antigen is not known. This could be a read error, since a much larger clone is one nucleotide away.

This clonotype was obtained from a donor over 35 with multiple myeloma. The sample was a population of CD138-negative cells sorted from bone marrow.

The CDR3 nucleotides read TGCAGCGGGGGACACATAGGTGGGACCCAGTACTTC. This gives the protein CSGGHIGGTQYF. V usage is TRBV29-1 and J usage is TRBJ2-5; D might be TRBD1 (6 bases). CDR1 is SQVTM and CDR2 is ANQGSEA in the germline V gene. Trimming removed 7 bases from V and 7 bases from J, with 16 bases in between. The CDR3 sequence is 12 residues long.